The TCR beta chain described here comes from a study of Ad26.COV2.S vaccination and SARS-CoV-2 variants. The treatment here: about 20 received Ad26.COV2.S at low or high dose, single or two shots; several received placebo; per-sample allocation not given. The study sampled participants on day 63 after the first vaccine or placebo injection. Trimming removed 2 bases from V and 3 bases from J; junction bases left unmatched: 5. CDR1 and CDR2 (germline): SGDLS, YYNGEE. The CDR3 is made up of 15 amino acids. Sequencing was performed with immunoSEQ multiplex PCR; in TCRdb, only in-frame clones are kept and a portion is missing. Found here are approximately 300,000 clones, 86% of them singletons; the top ten hold 1.9%.

The sequencing used peripheral blood, collected in a trial of Ad26.COV2.S vaccine versus placebo. This receptor was obtained from a person aged 18-60 years who received the Ad26.COV2.S COVID-19 vaccine or a placebo. The chain combines TRBV9 with TRBJ1-5, with TRBD1 matching 7 bases. CDR3 loop: CASSVGTGDNQPQHF. The DNA of the CDR3 is TGTGCCAGCAGCGTTGGTACAGGGGACAATCAGCCCCAGCATTTT.